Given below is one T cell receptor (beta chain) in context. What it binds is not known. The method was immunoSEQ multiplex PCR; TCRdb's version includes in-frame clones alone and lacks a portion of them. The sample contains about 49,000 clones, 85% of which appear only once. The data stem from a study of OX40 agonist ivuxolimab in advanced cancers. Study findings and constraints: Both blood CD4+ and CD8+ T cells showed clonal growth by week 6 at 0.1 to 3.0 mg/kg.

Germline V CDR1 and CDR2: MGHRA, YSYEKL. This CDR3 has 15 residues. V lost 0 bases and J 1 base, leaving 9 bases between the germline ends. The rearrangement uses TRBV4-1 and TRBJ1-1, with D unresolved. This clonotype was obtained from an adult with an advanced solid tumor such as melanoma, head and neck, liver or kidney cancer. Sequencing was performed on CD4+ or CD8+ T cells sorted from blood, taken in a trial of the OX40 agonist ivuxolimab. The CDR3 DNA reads TGCGCCAGCAGCCAAGAGTCCGGTCAGAACACTGAAGCTTTCTTT. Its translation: CASSQESGQNTEAFF.